This T cell receptor beta chain was sequenced during a study of CD8 T cells in ankylosing spondylitis. Study results and caveats: Ankylosing spondylitis blood appeared to be characterized by a TCR beta motif of several highly homologous variants.

Germline V lookup: CDR1 ENHRY, CDR2 SYGVKD. V lost 2 bases and J lost 5; bases outside the gene matches: 9. This CDR3 contains 15 residues. This clonotype occurred a few times. Its antigen remains unknown. MiXCR, applied by TCRdb to the 5' RACE reads, yields one record per CDR3 protein. There are under 950,000 distinct CDR3 sequences in the sample; around 20% occur only once, and about a fifth lies in the top ten. This receptor was taken from a male donor with ankylosing spondylitis. What was sequenced was blood, either unsorted or a sorted T cell fraction (not recorded which). The chain couples TRBV10-3 to TRBJ2-7; 7 nucleotides match TRBD2. The CDR3 is CAISEGHGRTNEQYF. CDR3 DNA: TGTGCCATCAGTGAGGGACACGGGAGGACGAACGAGCAGTACTTC.